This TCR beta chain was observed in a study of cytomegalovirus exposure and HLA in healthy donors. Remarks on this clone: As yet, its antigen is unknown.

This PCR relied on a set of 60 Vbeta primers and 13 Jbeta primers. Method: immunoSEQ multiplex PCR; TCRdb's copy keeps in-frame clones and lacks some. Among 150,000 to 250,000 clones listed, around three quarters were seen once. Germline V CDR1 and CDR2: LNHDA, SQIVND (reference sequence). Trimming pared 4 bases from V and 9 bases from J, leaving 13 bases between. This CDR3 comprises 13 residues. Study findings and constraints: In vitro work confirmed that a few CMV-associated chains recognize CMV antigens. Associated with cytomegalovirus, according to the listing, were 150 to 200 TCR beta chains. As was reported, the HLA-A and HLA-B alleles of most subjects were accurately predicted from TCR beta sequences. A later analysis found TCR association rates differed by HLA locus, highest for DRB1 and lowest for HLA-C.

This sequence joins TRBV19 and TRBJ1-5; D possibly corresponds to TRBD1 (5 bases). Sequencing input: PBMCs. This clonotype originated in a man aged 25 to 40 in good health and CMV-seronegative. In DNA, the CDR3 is TGTGCCAGTAGTACCGACAGTCTGGGGCCCCAGCATTTT. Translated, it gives CASSTDSLGPQHF.